This entry is about one T cell receptor beta chain. This clonotype has just a few counts. Its recognized antigen is unknown. No base-level quality is on record; no much larger clone is a single base apart. Library creation used 5' RACE. Sequenced on an Illumina HiSeq 2500. A second about 7 to 12 cycle PCR used a sample-barcoded 5' primer and a J-beta primer mix. Each TCR beta cDNA molecule received a unique molecular identifier from a template-switch 5' adaptor carrying 12 random nucleotides. Each sample yielded at least 3 million CDR3-containing paired-end reads. First-strand cDNA was synthesized from all RNA with the Mint cDNA synthesis kit, primed by a TRBC-specific oligonucleotide. Following uracil-DNA glycosylase treatment, a first 18-cycle PCR with universal primers M1SS and BC2_uni_R was performed on all cDNA. In the source study's methods: Each sample was normalized by randomly selecting 1 million high-quality reads, each carrying a distinct molecular identifier. Instead of being binned into consensus sequences, reads with shared molecular identifiers were discarded. MiTCR, with a Q25 quality threshold and the strictest error-elimination algorithm, was used for CDR3 identification, clonotype clustering and error correction. A nonparametric unseen species model using Euler transformation provided a lower-bound estimate of total TCR beta diversity. Through fastp at Q25 and MiXCR, TCRdb rebuilt clones from the public reads, retaining in-frame beta chains. Every entry covers one CDR3 protein and lists the most common genes and DNA from its rows. TCRdb's processing, not the authors', yielded these V and J calls. This sample lists hundreds of thousands of distinct CDR3 sequences; under 65% were detected once. The ten top clones hold over 35% of the sample.

The record originates from a study of blood T cells in healthy people across ages (dated by TCRdb to between 2015 and 2016). The study in broad terms: In model experiments, template switching captured roughly one uniquely barcoded TCR beta cDNA molecule for every two T cells. Age-related changes in TCR beta repertoire diversity were measured in the study by deep sequencing normalized with unique cDNA molecular identifiers. The donors were divided into four age groups: young (average 16 years), middle-aged (over 35), aged (approximately 64) and long-lived (about 90). To avoid experimental bias, donors of different ages were randomly spread across the sequencing lanes. Using the same blood draw, the study looked at two additional independent replicas of 1 million unique cDNA reads for two donors, one aged 18 to 30 and the other aged 80 or older. The paper's findings and limits, for the study overall: Compared with the aged group, more naive CD4+ T cells, fewer expanded clones and increased TCR diversity were shown by the long-lived group, suggesting age selection. Observed TCR beta diversity per million T cells fell roughly linearly with age, and a significant reduction was already apparent by age roughly 40. Because the CMV infection status of the donors was unknown, age-related changes in expanded clonotypes may potentially have been confounded. Total diversity estimates from one million sequenced T cells were considered lower bounds and underestimates. Bulk unsorted PBMC profiling prevented conclusive comparison of naive and antigen-experienced compartments. Observed TCR beta diversity correlated strongly with the percentage of naive T cells measured by flow cytometry.

Systemically healthy Caucasian individuals from Russia, about 38 in total and aged about 6 to 100 years, were included as donors. Roughly 10 milliliters of peripheral blood were collected from each donor into EDTA-treated Vacutainer tubes. Ficoll-Paque density-gradient centrifugation was used to isolate PBMCs, with at least 7 million per sample. Total RNA was extracted from PBMCs with Trizol reagent, with at least 5 micrograms obtained per sample. For every donor, flow cytometry on a PBMC aliquot measured the percentage of naive CD45RAhigh/CD27high T cells. Reading from cysteine to phenylalanine, the CDR3 counts 12 amino acids. Of the read, only the CDR3 DNA is kept; its 36 bases are in frame from base 1. For CDR1 and CDR2, the germline V gene (reference sequence) lists MNHNY and SVGAGI. The germline ends are 10 bases apart after V is trimmed by 8 bases and J by 3 bases.

The sample taken for sequencing was blood. This clonotype was obtained from a man aged 60 to 69 in good health. This sequence uses TRBV6-6 and TRBJ1-2, with no reliable assignment of the D segment. The bases are TGTGCCAGCCGCCCCCAGGACTATGGCTACACCTTC. Translation gives CASRPQDYGYTF.